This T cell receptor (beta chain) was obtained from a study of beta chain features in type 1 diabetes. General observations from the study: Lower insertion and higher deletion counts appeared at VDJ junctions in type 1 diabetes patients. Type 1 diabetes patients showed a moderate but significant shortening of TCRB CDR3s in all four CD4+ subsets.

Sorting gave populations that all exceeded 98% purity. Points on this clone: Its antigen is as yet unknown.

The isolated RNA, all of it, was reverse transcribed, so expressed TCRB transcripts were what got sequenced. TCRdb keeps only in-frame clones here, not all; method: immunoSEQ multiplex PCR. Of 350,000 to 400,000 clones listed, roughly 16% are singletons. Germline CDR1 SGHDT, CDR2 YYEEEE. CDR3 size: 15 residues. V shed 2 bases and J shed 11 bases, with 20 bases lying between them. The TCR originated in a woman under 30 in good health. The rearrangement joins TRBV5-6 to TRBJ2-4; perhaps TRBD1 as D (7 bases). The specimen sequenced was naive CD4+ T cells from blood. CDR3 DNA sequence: TGTGCCAGCAGCTTAGGAGGGGGCGACCCCAACGTTCAGTACTTC. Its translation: CASSLGGGDPNVQYF. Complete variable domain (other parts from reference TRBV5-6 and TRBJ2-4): DAGVTQSPTHLIKTRGQQVTLRCSPKSGHDTVSWYQQALGQGPQFIFQYYEEEERQRGNFPDRFSGHQFPNYSSELNVNALLLGDSALYLCASSLGGGDPNVQYFGAGTRLSVL.